This T cell receptor (beta chain) is drawn from a study of human T cells and chemical hapten exposure. Study-level information: Weekly administration of diphenylcyclopropenone to the scalp of patients continued throughout the roughly 22-week study. Points from the study as a whole: Sensitizing to DPC left TCRs with a frequency above 1 in 1000 unaltered. Donors had alopecia, so their immune response may differ from healthy people's.

Time point noted: patch test 2, 6 weeks after DPC sensitization. The treatment denotes: therapeutic diphenylcyclopropenone sensitization with weekly scalp DPC. Total RNA extraction was carried out from unfractionated whole blood. Unique molecular identifiers were linked by the library to individual cDNA molecules. One entry per CDR3 protein results from TCRdb running MiXCR on the RACE reads. The sample lists some 42,000 distinct CDR3 sequences; 9.5% to 10% were seen once. This clonotype occurred many times. The antigen remains unidentified. Trimming took 0 bases from V and 15 from J; bases not matched to a gene: 6. This CDR3 has 13 residues. Germline assignment: CDR1 MGHRA and CDR2 YSYEKL.

The sample here was whole blood, taken in connection with sensitization to the hapten diphenylcyclopropenone (DPC). This sequence was found in a woman aged 30 to 39 with alopecia areata. Some clones in this sample may be carry-over from other donors' samples. This chain joins TRBV4-1 and TRBJ2-1, with 9 bases identical to TRBD1. In DNA form, the CDR3 reads TGCGCCAGCAGCCAAGAGAGGGGGACAGGGCCGTTCTTC. Protein: CASSQERGTGPFF.